Reported below is one T cell receptor beta chain. This may be a read error: a much more frequent sequence differs by one nucleotide. Using RNA transcripts as the source, TCR beta CDR3 regions were amplified. The HTBI primer set served for first-round RT-PCR of the TCR CDR3. TCRdb ran MiXCR on the multiplex PCR reads and lists one entry per CDR3 protein. The data show roughly 840,000 distinct CDR3 sequences, with around 39% seen just once and about 8.9% held by the top ten. This entry belongs to a study of T cells in Graves' hyperthyroidism and ophthalmopathy. The length of the CDR3 is 12 residues. V lost 8 bases and J lost 3, with 13 bases in between. Germline V CDR1 and CDR2: DFQATT, SNEGSKA (reference sequence).

The TCR comes from a man between 18 and 35 years old with Graves' hyperthyroidism. The sequenced sample was blood. J is TRBJ2-5 and V is TRBV20-1; D is undetermined. The CDR3 bases are TGCAGTACTTTTGGCGGTGAAGAGACCCAGTACTTC. Encoded protein: CSTFGGEETQYF.